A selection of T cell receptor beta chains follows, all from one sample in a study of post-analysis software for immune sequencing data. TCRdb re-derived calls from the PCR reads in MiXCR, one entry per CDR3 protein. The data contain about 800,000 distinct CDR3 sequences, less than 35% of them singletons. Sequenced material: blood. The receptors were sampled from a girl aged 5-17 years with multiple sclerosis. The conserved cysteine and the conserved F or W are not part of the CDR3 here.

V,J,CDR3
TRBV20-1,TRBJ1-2,STRDPIRGGGYT
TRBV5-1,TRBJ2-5,ASSSYTGIQETQY
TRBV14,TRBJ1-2,ASSRWEEANYGYT
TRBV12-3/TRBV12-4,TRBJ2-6,ASSLSTVLT
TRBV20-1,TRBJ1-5,SATPGGHNQPQH
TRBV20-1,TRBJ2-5,SANRGKETQY
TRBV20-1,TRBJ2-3,SAGALLAGEADTQY
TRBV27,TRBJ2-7,ASSLGHLYEQY
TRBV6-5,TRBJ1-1,ASKHPGRVTEAF
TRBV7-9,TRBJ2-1,ASPDGGEQF
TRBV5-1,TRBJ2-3,ASSLEGSTDTQY
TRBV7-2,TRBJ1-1,ASSVTTGNTEAF
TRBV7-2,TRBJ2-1,ASSYQRGGASDERF
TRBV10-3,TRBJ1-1,AIRTVNTEAF
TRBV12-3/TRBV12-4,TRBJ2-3,ASSFGTGIMADTQY
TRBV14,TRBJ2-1,ARSHKIGGAGSEQF
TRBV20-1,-,SAREAKGVDTQH
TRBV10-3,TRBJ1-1,AISDLMNTEAF
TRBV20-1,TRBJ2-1,SARPSGQGVSDNEQF
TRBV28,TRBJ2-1,ASSGQSRYNEQF
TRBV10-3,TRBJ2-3,AGGGSRADTQY
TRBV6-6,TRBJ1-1,ASSPKIPGRGNTEAF
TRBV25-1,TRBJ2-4,ASSESTVSPAKNIQY
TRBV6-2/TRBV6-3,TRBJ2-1,ASSIGGGRGQF
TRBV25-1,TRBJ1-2,ASSEMSYSYGYT
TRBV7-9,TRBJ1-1,ASSSRVADTEAF
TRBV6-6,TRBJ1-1,ASSYSQGAF
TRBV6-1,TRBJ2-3,ASSEWDRGWDTQY
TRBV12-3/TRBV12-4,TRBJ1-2,ASSSVLGCSGYT
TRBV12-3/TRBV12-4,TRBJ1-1,ASTGAMNTEAF
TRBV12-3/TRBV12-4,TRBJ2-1,ASSPVAGGPYNEQF
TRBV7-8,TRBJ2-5,ASSRGQQY
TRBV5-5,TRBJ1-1,ASSLEDRGHRTEAF
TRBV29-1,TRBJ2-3,SVDVRGLSDTQY
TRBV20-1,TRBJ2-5,SARAVPLGTEETQY
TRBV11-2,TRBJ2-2,ASSSPPQDRGEGTGELF
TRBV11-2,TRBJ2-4,ASSQRGLAVINEQY
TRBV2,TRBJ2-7,ASTAGTGAWEQY
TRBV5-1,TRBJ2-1,ASSRTSGSYNEQF
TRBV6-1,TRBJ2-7,ASSEARAGAQSYEQY
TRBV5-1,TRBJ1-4,ASSFSGNGEKLF
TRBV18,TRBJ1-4,ASSPSGGVEKLL
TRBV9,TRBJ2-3,ASSATGSTDTQY
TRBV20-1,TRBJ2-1,SVNSGRGYNEQF
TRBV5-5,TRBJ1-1,ASSPAGIQGAF
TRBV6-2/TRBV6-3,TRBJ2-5,ASGTGIETQY
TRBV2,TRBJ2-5,ASPGGQGHQETQY
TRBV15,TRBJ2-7,ATSRDLRQSREQY
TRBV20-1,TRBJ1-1,SARRGETEAF
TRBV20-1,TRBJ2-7,SANDRESSYEQY
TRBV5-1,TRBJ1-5,ASSLSTGPNQPQH
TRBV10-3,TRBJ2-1,AISDRAGEQF
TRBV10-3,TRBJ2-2,AISTGGEMDTGELF
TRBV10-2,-,ASSPSRGKGLAEETQY